The 27 T cell receptor beta chains below come from one sample, sequenced in a study of monozygotic twins with inflammatory bowel disease (dated by TCRdb to between 2019 and 2020). The library was obtained by 5' RACE. TCRdb lists the instrument as Illumina HiSeq 2500. After the reads were reprocessed by TCRdb, one entry was made per CDR3 protein sequence, with no DNA. The sample table records approximately 330,000 distinct CDR3 sequences. The leading ten clones occupy approximately 2% of the sample. The sequenced sample consisted of blood. The receptors shown here come from a human donor with ulcerative colitis or Crohn's disease, or a healthy co-twin of an affected twin (not recorded which).

This chain links TRBV18 with TRBJ2-7. CDR3 length: 12 amino acids. CDR1 KGHSH and CDR2 LQKENI come from the germline V gene. CDR3 protein: CASSPDSREQYF.

The rearrangement links TRBV12-3 or TRBV12-4 to TRBJ1-3. This CDR3 contains 14 residues. The CDR3 protein is CASSSQNSGNTIYF.

V gene TRBV5-1 combines with J gene TRBJ2-7; TCRdb calls TRBD1, which cannot be checked without DNA. The CDR3 is 13 residues long. Germline-derived CDR1 and CDR2 are SGHRS and YFSETQ. This CDR3 is CASSREHFREQYF.

CDR3 region: CASSSHRGRTGEKLFF. The chain carries TRBV7-6 and TRBJ1-4; checking the TCRdb D call of TRBD1 is not possible without DNA. The CDR3 is 16 amino acids. CDR1 and CDR2 from the germline V gene are SGHVS and FNYEAQ.

The chain couples TRBV5-1 to TRBJ2-1; with no DNA, the TCRdb D assignment of TRBD2 cannot be verified. The germline V gene encodes CDR1 SGHRS and CDR2 YFSETQ. The CDR3 extends over 15 amino acids. This CDR3 reads CASSLELAGVLEQFF. The full variable domain, its missing parts supplied by reference TRBV5-1 and TRBJ2-1, is KAGVTQTPRYLIKTRGQQVTLSCSPISGHRSVSWYQQTPGQGLQFLFEYFSETQRNKGNFPGRFSGRQFSNSRSEMNVSTLELGDSALYLCASSLELAGVLEQFFGPGTRLTVL.

The chain uses TRBV24-1 and TRBJ2-1; lacking DNA, the TRBD2 call made by TCRdb goes unchecked. This CDR3 comprises 18 residues. CDR1 is KGHDR, CDR2 SFDVKD, per germline. The CDR3 sequence: CATSDLGTSGGPINEQFF.

This chain links TRBV4-1 with TRBJ2-7; TCRdb calls TRBD2, which cannot be checked without DNA. The CDR3 has 15 residues. The V gene's germline CDR1 is MGHRA and CDR2 YSYEKL. Here the CDR3 reads CASSLLGTSSDEQYF.

The chain uses TRBV24-1 and TRBJ1-5. CDR1 is KGHDR and CDR2 is SFDVKD in the germline V gene. The CDR3 is 13 residues long. CDR3 residues: CATSEEGSRPQHF.

The chain links TRBV6-5 to TRBJ2-2; TCRdb's D call, TRBD2, is unchecked because there is no DNA. CDR1 is MNHEY and CDR2 is SVGAGI in the germline V gene. The CDR3 spans 14 residues. CDR3: CASSWLAATGELFF.

The chain recombines TRBV7-9 with TRBJ1-1. The CDR3 loop spans 13 amino acids. The V gene's germline CDR1 is SEHNR and CDR2 FQNEAQ (reference sequence). CDR3 sequence reads: CASSSLLGAEAFF.

This sequence joins TRBV15 and TRBJ2-7; TCRdb's assignment of TRBD1 cannot be checked, as there is no DNA. The germline V gene has CDR1 LNHNV and CDR2 YYDKDF (reference sequence). The CDR3 runs 14 residues. The CDR3 spells CATSIKGQGREQYF.

The chain carries TRBV6-1 and TRBJ2-7; TCRdb lists TRBD2, though no DNA is available to test this call. The CDR3 covers 18 residues. The germline CDR1 and CDR2 sequences are MNHNS and SASEGT. The CDR3 is CASSRYPLRQRRGYEQYF.

The V gene is TRBV11-2, the J gene TRBJ1-1. CDR3 length equals 15 residues. The germline CDR1 and CDR2 sequences are SGHAT and FQNNGV. The CDR3 sequence is CASSLVHGLGNEAFF.

This chain connects TRBV20-1 to TRBJ1-1; TCRdb's assignment of TRBD1 cannot be checked, as there is no DNA. Germline V gene data show CDR1 as DFQATT and CDR2 as SNEGSKA (reference sequence). The CDR3 totals 14 residues. Here the CDR3 reads CSARGDSLNTDAFF.

The J gene is TRBJ2-7, the V gene TRBV15; there is no DNA to check the TCRdb D call of TRBD2. The CDR3 has 15 amino acids. Germline CDR1 is LNHNV and CDR2 is YYDKDF (reference sequence). The CDR3: CATSVRLAELYEQYF.

The gene calls are TRBV7-9 and TRBJ2-3; TCRdb gives TRBD1 as the D gene, but with no DNA this cannot be confirmed. Germline assignment: CDR1 SEHNR and CDR2 FQNEAQ (reference sequence). The CDR3 is 15 amino acids. The CDR3 region is CASTSTTGPGDTQYF.

The chain employs TRBV20-1 and TRBJ2-1; TCRdb's D gene call, TRBD2, goes unchecked for lack of DNA. CDR1 is DFQATT and CDR2 is SNEGSKA in the germline V gene (reference sequence). The CDR3 runs to 14 residues. The CDR3 sequence: CSAIRIAVYNEQFF.

The gene calls are TRBV4-1 and TRBJ1-5. The CDR3 runs to 13 residues. From germline, CDR1 is MGHRA and CDR2 YSYEKL. The CDR3 is CASSVHDNQPQHF.

This sequence joins TRBV5-1 and TRBJ1-1; no DNA is available, so the TRBD1 call from TCRdb remains unchecked. CDR1 is SGHRS and CDR2 is YFSETQ in the germline V gene. This CDR3 region has 11 residues. This CDR3 is CASSSGQGAFF.

The gene calls are TRBV7-8 and TRBJ1-5. This CDR3 contains 17 residues. CDR1 is SGHVS and CDR2 is FQNEAQ in the germline V gene. Here the CDR3 reads CASSLAPAAYSNQPQHF.

The V gene is TRBV7-2, the J gene TRBJ2-1; TCRdb's D call of TRBD2 is untestable without DNA. Germline V gene data show CDR1 as SGHTA and CDR2 as FQGNSA. The CDR3 has 19 residues. This chain's CDR3 is CASSSLTSGRTGIYNEQFF.

Here the CDR3 reads CASIKQGLGEDTQYF. The chain links TRBV12-3 or TRBV12-4 to TRBJ2-3; TCRdb gives TRBD1 as the D gene, but with no DNA this cannot be confirmed. The CDR3 sequence is 15 residues long.

This rearrangement joins TRBV5-1 to TRBJ2-5; the D call from TCRdb, TRBD2, cannot be confirmed without DNA. The germline CDR1 and CDR2 sequences are SGHRS and YFSETQ. The CDR3 runs to 21 residues. The CDR3 reads CASSLAVWTGGTRGVRETQYF.

The chain combines TRBV5-4 with TRBJ2-3. CDR1 is SGHNT and CDR2 is YYREEE in the germline V gene (reference sequence). The length of the CDR3 is 14 residues. This CDR3 reads CASSLWQGTDTQYF.

The chain couples TRBV11-2 to TRBJ2-1; the D call of TRBD2 rests on TCRdb alone, since no DNA is present to check it. CDR3 length: 18 amino acids. CDR1 and CDR2 from the germline V gene are SGHAT and FQNNGV. CDR3 in amino acids: CASSRTSGGAKTYNEQFF.

The chain links TRBV10-3 to TRBJ2-2. Per germline, CDR1 ENHRY and CDR2 SYGVKD. This CDR3 comprises 12 residues. This CDR3 reads CAISGEPGELFF.

The rearrangement links TRBV20-1 to TRBJ2-1; the TCRdb call, TRBD2, lacks DNA for checking. The CDR3 is made up of 14 amino acids. Per germline, CDR1 DFQATT and CDR2 SNEGSKA (reference sequence). The CDR3 loop is CSARDLLAGGVQFF.